This TCR beta chain was recovered during a study of shared clonotypes between healthy human individuals. In the study overall: Donors were two women and three men aged 18 to 49. CD8 memory received one plate per donor, CD8 naive two, CD4 memory three and CD4 naive three.

Only in-frame clones appear in the TCRdb table, and some are missing; sequencing was by immunoSEQ multiplex PCR. The sample has about 2.4 million clones; roughly 93% are singletons. The germline CDR1 and CDR2 sequences are LNHDA and SQIVND (reference sequence). This CDR3 is built from 14 residues. Points from the study as a whole: Non-shared clonotypes had lower generation probabilities than those shared by all four donors.

As concerns this clone: The antigen is not known.

Only Caucasian adults living in Nashville, Tennessee made up the donor group. Material: naive CD4+ T cells from PBMCs. The sample's subset: CD45RA+ positively selected. This chain connects TRBV19 to TRBJ2-1; 12 bases are shared with TRBD2. This receptor was obtained from a man younger than 35 in good health. Some clones in this sample may be carry-over from other donors' samples. As DNA, the CDR3 is TGTGTAGGGAAGACTAGCGGGAGTCTGGATGAGCAGTTCTTC. Translated: CVGKTSGSLDEQFF.